This T cell receptor beta chain was identified during a study of regulatory T cells in long-lasting Graves disease. Time point given: newly diagnosed GD, antithyroid drugs for less than 3 months. The TCR library was prepared using RNA isolated from PBMCs. EDTA tubes received approximately 10 milliliters of drawn peripheral blood. In germline, CDR1 is LGHNT, CDR2 FRNRAP. Trimming stripped 2 bases from V and 4 bases from J, with 5 bases between. This CDR3 comprises 13 residues. Construction of TCR beta libraries relied on iRepertoire HTBI primers and on Arm-PCR targeting CDR3 regions. Using its own MiXCR run on the multiplex PCR reads, TCRdb lists one record per CDR3 protein. Here the sample spans more than 400,000 distinct CDR3 sequences, around 15% being singletons. These data were also filed under a second study, of T cells in Graves' hyperthyroidism and ophthalmopathy. Per that paper: Patients with uncontrolled infections, other autoimmune diseases, pregnancy or lactation were excluded. Blood also showed most of the thyroid clonotypes that were expanded above 0.001.

V gene TRBV12-5 combines with J gene TRBJ2-2; D is undetermined. Sequencing used peripheral blood mononuclear cells (PBMCs), obtained at new diagnosis, from a patient treated with antithyroid drugs. The TCR was taken from a man aged 35 to 55 with Graves disease. The CDR3 coding sequence is TGTGCTAGTGGTTTGTTGAGCACCGGGGAGCTGTTTTTT. Translation gives CASGLLSTGELFF. Using reference TRBV12-5 and TRBJ2-2 for the parts outside the CDR3, the full variable domain is DARVTQTPRHKVTEMGQEVTMRCQPILGHNTVFWYRQTMMQGLELLAYFRNRAPLDDSGMPKDRFSAEMPDATLATLKIQPSEPRDSAVYFCASGLLSTGELFFGEGSRLTVL.